Shown below are 13 T cell receptor beta chains from a single sample sequenced in a study of cytomegalovirus exposure and HLA in healthy donors. The PCR was carried out with 60 Vbeta primers and 13 Jbeta primers. Sequenced by immunoSEQ multiplex PCR; TCRdb stores in-frame clones only, minus some. This sample has 200,000 or so clones, with around 80% found just once. The sequenced sample consisted of PBMCs. The receptors originated from a man aged 25-45 years in good health and CMV-seronegative.

The rearrangement links TRBV5-1 to TRBJ1-1, with D uncertain. The CDR3 consists of 14 residues. V dropped 3 bases and J dropped 3 bases, with 12 bases sitting between them. Looked up from germline, CDR1 is SGHRS and CDR2 is YFSETQ. The CDR3 DNA reads TGCGCCAGCAGCTGGTTCGACACTGACACTGAAGCTTTCTTT. Its translation is CASSWFDTDTEAFF.

This chain uses TRBV28 with TRBJ1-4; 7 bases align to TRBD1. The CDR3 sequence is 13 residues long. The germline CDR1 and CDR2 sequences are MDHEN and SYDVKM. V shed 5 bases and J 7 bases; nucleotides not matched to a gene: 4. CDR3 region: CASSHTGVEKLFF. Here the CDR3 DNA reads TGTGCCAGCAGTCACACAGGGGTTGAAAAACTGTTTTTT. Drawing the rest from reference TRBV28 and TRBJ1-4, the complete variable domain is DVKVTQSSRYLVKRTGEKVFLECVQDMDHENMFWYRQDPGLGLRLIYFSYDVKMKEKGDIPEGYSVSREKKERFSLILESASTNQTSMYLCASSHTGVEKLFFGSGTQLSVL.

The chain recombines TRBV2 with TRBJ1-3; D is perhaps TRBD1 (6 bases). This CDR3 is built from 15 residues. Germline V CDR1 and CDR2: SNHLY, FYNNEI. Trimming took 4 bases from V and 3 from J, leaving 13 bases between them. The CDR3 DNA follows: TGTGCCAGCAGTGGCCAAGGGACAAGTGGAAACACCATATATTTT. Protein: CASSGQGTSGNTIYF.

This chain links TRBV5-8 with TRBJ2-7, with TRBD2 identical over 7 bases. CDR1 SGHTS and CDR2 YDEGEE come from the germline V gene. The CDR3 sequence is 14 residues long. V was clipped by 7 bases and J by 0 bases; unmatched bases: 7. As DNA, the CDR3 is TGTGCCAGCCCTGGGGGGGTACTCTCCTACGAGCAGTACTTC. This encodes CASPGGVLSYEQYF.

The chain carries TRBV5-4 and TRBJ2-7; 11 positions agree with TRBD1. CDR3 length equals 15 residues. J lost 4 bases, V lost 7 bases, and 10 bases had no gene match. Germline CDR1 SGHNT, CDR2 YYREEE (reference sequence). CDR3 protein: CASGNRTGGRYEQYF. The CDR3 DNA sequence: TGTGCCAGCGGCAATCGGACAGGGGGCCGTTACGAGCAGTACTTC.

The chain has TRBV4-3 and TRBJ2-5, with a weak D call TRBD1 (5 bases). The CDR3 covers 15 residues. Deletions cut 4 bases from V and 4 bases from J, with 16 bases between. The germline V gene encodes CDR1 LGHNA and CDR2 YSLEER. This CDR3 is CASSPGKVVRETQYF. The DNA of the CDR3 is TGCGCCAGCAGCCCAGGGAAAGTAGTGAGAGAGACCCAGTACTTC.

V usage is TRBV5-4 and J usage is TRBJ2-1; 7 positions agree with TRBD1. J gave up 7 bases and V 3 bases, and 7 bases lay outside the gene matches. The CDR3 is made up of 14 amino acids. The V gene's germline CDR1 is SGHNT and CDR2 YYREEE (reference sequence). CDR3 in DNA: TGTGCCAGCAGCTACGACAGGGTCAGGAATGAGCAGTTCTTC. This codes for CASSYDRVRNEQFF.

The chain recombines TRBV7-8 with TRBJ2-3; D not resolved. The germline V and J ends were trimmed by 3 bases and 3 bases, with 19 bases remaining between them. This CDR3 is 17 amino acids long. In germline, CDR1 is SGHVS, CDR2 FQNEAQ. In nucleotides, the CDR3 is TGTGCCAGCAGCTTCCCCCTCACCCGCGCGGAAACAGATACGCAGTATTTT. Translated, it gives CASSFPLTRAETDTQYF.

About this clone itself: Mismatch with germline at one junction end may stem from a read error. The gene calls are TRBV2 and TRBJ1-2; 8 nucleotides align to TRBD1. Germline assignment: CDR1 SNHLY and CDR2 FYNNEI. The CDR3 spans 15 residues. The CDR3 region has the DNA TGCGCCAGCAAAGAACAGGGGGTAGCTAACTATGGCTACACCTTC. Its translation: CASKEQGVANYGYTF.

The chain links TRBV28 to TRBJ1-4; the D gene is possibly TRBD1 (6 bases). CDR1 and CDR2 (germline): MDHEN, SYDVKM. The CDR3 is 14 amino acids. V lost 5 bases and J lost 10, with 17 bases in between. The CDR3 nucleotides read TGTGCCAGCAGTACCTACAGGGAGAAGATAAAACTGTTTTTT. It encodes CASSTYREKIKLFF. Together with reference TRBV28 and TRBJ1-4, the CDR3 gives the full variable domain: DVKVTQSSRYLVKRTGEKVFLECVQDMDHENMFWYRQDPGLGLRLIYFSYDVKMKEKGDIPEGYSVSREKKERFSLILESASTNQTSMYLCASSTYREKIKLFFGSGTQLSVL.

The chain employs TRBV6-5 and TRBJ2-1, with 7 bases aligning to TRBD2. V lost 0 bases, J lost 3 bases, and 5 bases stayed unmatched. The CDR3 is 16 amino acids. The germline CDR1 and CDR2 sequences are MNHEY and SVGAGI. CDR3 nucleotides: TGTGCCAGCAGTTACTCGAGTCCGGGGGGCTACAATGAGCAGTTCTTC. It codes for CASSYSSPGGYNEQFF.

This chain connects TRBV7-6 to TRBJ2-7, with D hard to call. CDR3 length: 14 amino acids. The ends were cut back, 2 bases at V and 4 bases at J, with 12 bases in the middle. CDR1 is SGHVS, CDR2 FNYEAQ, per germline. The DNA of the CDR3 is TGTGCCAGCAGCTTAATATCTAAACCTTACGAGCAGTACTTC. It specifies CASSLISKPYEQYF.

The J gene is TRBJ2-7, the V gene TRBV28; a possible D gene is TRBD1 (6 bases). CDR1 and CDR2 from the germline V gene are MDHEN and SYDVKM. The CDR3 runs 14 residues. V lost 6 bases, J lost 3 bases, and 15 bases lay in between. The CDR3 protein is CASRRTEAFYEQYF. Here the CDR3 DNA reads TGTGCCAGCAGAAGGACAGAGGCTTTCTACGAGCAGTACTTC.